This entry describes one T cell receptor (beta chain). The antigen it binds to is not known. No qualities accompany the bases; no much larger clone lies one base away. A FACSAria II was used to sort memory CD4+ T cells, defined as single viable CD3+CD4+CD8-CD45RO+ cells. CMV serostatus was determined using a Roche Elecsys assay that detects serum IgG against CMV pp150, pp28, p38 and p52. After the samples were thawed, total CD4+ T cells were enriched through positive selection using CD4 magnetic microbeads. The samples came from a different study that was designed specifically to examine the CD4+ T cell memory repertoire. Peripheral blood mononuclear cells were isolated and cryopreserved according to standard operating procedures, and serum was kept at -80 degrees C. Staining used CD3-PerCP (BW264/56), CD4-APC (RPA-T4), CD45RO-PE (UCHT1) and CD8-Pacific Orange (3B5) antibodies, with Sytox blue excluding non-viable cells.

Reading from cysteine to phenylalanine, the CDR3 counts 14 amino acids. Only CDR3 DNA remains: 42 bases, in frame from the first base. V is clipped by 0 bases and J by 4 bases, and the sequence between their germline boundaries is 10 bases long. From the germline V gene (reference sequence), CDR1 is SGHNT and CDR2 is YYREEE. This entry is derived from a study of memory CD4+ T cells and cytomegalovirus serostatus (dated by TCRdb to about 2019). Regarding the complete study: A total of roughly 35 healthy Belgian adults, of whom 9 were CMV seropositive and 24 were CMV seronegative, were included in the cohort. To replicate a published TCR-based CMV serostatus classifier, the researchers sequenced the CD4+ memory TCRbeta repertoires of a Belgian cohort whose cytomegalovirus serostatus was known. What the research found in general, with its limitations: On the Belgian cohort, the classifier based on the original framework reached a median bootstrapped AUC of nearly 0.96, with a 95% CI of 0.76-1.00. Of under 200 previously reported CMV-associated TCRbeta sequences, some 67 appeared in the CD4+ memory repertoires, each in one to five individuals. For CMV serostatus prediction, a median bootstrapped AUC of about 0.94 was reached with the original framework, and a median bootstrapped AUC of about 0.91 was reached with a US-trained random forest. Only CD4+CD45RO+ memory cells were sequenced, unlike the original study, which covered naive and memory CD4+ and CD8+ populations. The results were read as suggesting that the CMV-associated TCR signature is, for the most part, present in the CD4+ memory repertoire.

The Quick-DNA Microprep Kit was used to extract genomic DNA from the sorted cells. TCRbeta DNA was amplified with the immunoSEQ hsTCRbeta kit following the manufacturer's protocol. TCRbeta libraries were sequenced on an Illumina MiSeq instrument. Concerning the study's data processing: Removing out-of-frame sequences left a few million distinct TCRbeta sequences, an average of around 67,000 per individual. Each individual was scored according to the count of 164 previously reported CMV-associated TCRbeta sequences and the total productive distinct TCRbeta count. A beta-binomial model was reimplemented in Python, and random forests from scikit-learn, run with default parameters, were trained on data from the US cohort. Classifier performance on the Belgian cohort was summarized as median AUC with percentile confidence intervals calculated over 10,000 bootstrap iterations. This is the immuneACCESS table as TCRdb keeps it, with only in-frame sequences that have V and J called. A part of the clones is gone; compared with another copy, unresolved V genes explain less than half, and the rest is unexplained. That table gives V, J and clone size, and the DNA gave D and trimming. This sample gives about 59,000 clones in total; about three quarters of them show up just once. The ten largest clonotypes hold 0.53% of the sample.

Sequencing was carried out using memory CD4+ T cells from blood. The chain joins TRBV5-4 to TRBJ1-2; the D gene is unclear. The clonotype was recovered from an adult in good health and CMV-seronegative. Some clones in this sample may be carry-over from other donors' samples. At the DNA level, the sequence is TGTGCCAGCAGCTTGGGTCTGAGCCCCTATGGCTACACCTTC. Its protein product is CASSLGLSPYGYTF.